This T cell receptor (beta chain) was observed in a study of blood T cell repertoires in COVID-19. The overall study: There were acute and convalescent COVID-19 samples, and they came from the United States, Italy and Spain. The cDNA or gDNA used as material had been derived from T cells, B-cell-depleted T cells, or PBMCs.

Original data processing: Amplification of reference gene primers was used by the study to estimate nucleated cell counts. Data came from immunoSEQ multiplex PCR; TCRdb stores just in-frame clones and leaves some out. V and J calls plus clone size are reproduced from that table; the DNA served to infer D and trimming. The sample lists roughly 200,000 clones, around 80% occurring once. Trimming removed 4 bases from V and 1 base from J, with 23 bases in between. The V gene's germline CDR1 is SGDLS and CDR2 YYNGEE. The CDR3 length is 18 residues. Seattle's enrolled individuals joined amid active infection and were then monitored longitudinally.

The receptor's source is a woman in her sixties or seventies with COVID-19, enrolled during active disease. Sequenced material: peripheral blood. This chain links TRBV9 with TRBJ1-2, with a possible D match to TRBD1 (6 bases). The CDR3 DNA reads TGTGCCAGCAGCCTCCAGCCGGACAGTGGCGCCCTTAACTATGGCTACACCTTC. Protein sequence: CASSLQPDSGALNYGYTF. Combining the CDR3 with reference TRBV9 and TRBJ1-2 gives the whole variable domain DSGVTQTPKHLITATGQRVTLRCSPRSGDLSVYWYQQSLDQGLQFLIQYYNGEERAKGNILERFSAQQFPDLHSELNLSSLELGDSALYFCASSLQPDSGALNYGYTFGSGTRLTVV.